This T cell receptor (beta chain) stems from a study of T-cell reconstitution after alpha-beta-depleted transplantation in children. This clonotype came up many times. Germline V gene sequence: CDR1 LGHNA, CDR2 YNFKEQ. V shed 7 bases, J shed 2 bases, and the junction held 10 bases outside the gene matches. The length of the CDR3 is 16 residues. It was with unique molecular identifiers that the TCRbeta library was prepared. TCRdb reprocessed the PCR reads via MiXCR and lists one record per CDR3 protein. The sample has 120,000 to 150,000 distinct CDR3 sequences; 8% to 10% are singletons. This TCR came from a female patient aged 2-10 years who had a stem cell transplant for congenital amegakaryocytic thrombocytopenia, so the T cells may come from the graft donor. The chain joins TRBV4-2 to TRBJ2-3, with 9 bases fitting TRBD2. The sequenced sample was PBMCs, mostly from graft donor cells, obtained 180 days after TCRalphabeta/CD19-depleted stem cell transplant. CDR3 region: CASTGFSGSNTDTQYF. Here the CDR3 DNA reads TGTGCCAGCACCGGATTTAGCGGGAGTAACACAGATACGCAGTATTTT.